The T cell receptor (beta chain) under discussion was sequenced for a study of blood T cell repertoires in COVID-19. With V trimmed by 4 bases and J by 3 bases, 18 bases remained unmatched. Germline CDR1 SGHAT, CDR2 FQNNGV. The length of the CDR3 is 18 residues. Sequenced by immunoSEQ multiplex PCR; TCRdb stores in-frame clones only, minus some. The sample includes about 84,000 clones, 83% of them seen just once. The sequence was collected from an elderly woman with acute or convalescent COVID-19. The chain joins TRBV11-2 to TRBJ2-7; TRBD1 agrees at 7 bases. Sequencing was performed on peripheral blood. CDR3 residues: CASSSAGGPLDGDYEQYF. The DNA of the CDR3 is TGTGCCAGCAGCTCGGCAGGGGGTCCATTGGATGGAGACTACGAGCAGTACTTC. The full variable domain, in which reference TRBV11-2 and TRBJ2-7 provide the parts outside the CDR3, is EAGVAQSPRYKIIEKRQSVAFWCNPISGHATLYWYQQILGQGPKLLIQFQNNGVVDDSQLPKDRFSAERLKGVDSTLKIQPAKLEDSAVYLCASSSAGGPLDGDYEQYFGPGTRLTVT.